The rows below give T cell receptor beta chains drawn from one sample of a study of regulatory T cells in long-lasting Graves disease. Each CDR3 protein is one row after TCRdb ran MiXCR on the multiplex PCR reads. The sample records about 470,000 distinct CDR3 sequences, about 15% being singletons. Separately, the same data were catalogued under a study of T cells in Graves' hyperthyroidism and ophthalmopathy.

The sequencing here drew on peripheral blood mononuclear cells (PBMCs), taken at new diagnosis, from a patient treated with antithyroid drugs. These receptors were obtained from a woman in her 30s with Graves disease. Each CDR3 is given with its conserved first and last residue. The D gene is left open where the match is weak. Clone size is shown for a subset of rows, as once, few, many or a class of expanded clone.

V,J,size,length,D,CDR3,DNA
TRBV20-1,TRBJ2-1,few,14,TRBD2,CSARDTSGRGEQFF,TGCAGTGCTAGAGACACTAGCGGGAGGGGGGAGCAGTTCTTC
TRBV5-1,TRBJ2-5,many,16,.,CASSLVQGLTQETQYF,TGCGCCAGCAGCTTGGTTCAGGGGTTAACCCAAGAGACCCAGTACTTC
TRBV3-1,TRBJ1-6,many,15,TRBD1,CASSQPDRAYSPLHF,TGTGCCAGCAGCCAGCCGGACAGGGCATACTCACCCCTCCACTTT
TRBV29-1,TRBJ2-7,.,17,TRBD2,CSATGTGLAGVAYEQYF,TGCAGCGCCACCGGGACAGGACTAGCGGGAGTTGCCTACGAGCAGTACTTC
TRBV7-2,TRBJ2-3,many,13,.,CASSKTGIDTQYF,TGTGCCAGCAGCAAGACAGGAATAGATACGCAGTATTTT
TRBV2,TRBJ1-5,many,14,.,CAGAVGLSNQPQHF,TGTGCCGGCGCGGTGGGGTTGAGCAATCAGCCCCAGCATTTT
TRBV19,TRBJ2-5,few,15,TRBD1,CASSPLQGGQETQYF,TGTGCCAGTAGTCCCCTACAGGGGGGCCAAGAGACCCAGTACTTC
TRBV2,TRBJ1-4,many,14,.,CASSGQFTNEKLFF,TGTGCCAGCAGTGGTCAGTTTACTAATGAAAAACTGTTTTTT
TRBV7-9,TRBJ2-7,few,14,TRBD2,CASSLGTKPYEQYF,TGTGCCAGCAGCCTAGGGACTAAACCCTACGAGCAGTACTTC
TRBV5-1,TRBJ2-4,many,15,.,CASSLEHRGGNIQYF,TGCGCCAGCAGCTTGGAGCATAGGGGGGGAAACATTCAGTACTTC
TRBV7-9,TRBJ2-1,many,17,TRBD2,CASSSGTSGIIFDEQFF,TGTGCCAGCAGCTCCGGGACTAGCGGGATCATCTTTGATGAGCAGTTCTTC
TRBV7-3,TRBJ2-1,.,17,TRBD2,CASSLSLEAGGGNEQFF,TGTGCCAGCAGCTTAAGCCTCGAAGCGGGAGGCGGCAATGAGCAGTTCTTC
TRBV11-2,TRBJ2-1,many,16,TRBD2,CASSEATSGVVEKQFF,TGTGCCAGCAGCGAAGCGACTAGCGGGGTTGTAGAAAAGCAGTTCTTC
TRBV5-1,TRBJ2-5,few,17,TRBD2,CASSLGGLAGRPETQYF,TGCGCCAGCAGCTTGGGGGGACTAGCGGGAAGGCCAGAGACCCAGTACTTC
TRBV24-1,TRBJ2-1,.,14,.,CATSERGSYNEQFF,TGTGCCACCAGTGAGAGGGGGTCCTACAATGAGCAGTTCTTC
TRBV3-1,TRBJ2-1,many,16,TRBD2,CASSQGHSGNGNEQFF,TGTGCCAGCAGCCAAGGTCATAGCGGGAACGGGAATGAGCAGTTCTTC
TRBV9,TRBJ2-1,.,17,TRBD1,CASSVESGTVPYNEQFF,TGTGCCAGCAGCGTCGAATCCGGGACAGTCCCCTACAATGAGCAGTTCTTC
TRBV11-2,TRBJ2-1,many,17,TRBD1,CASSFLPPGQNYNEQFF,TGTGCCAGCAGCTTCTTACCCCCGGGACAGAACTACAATGAGCAGTTCTTC
TRBV28,TRBJ2-7,many,17,TRBD1,CASSRTTGGTGGDEQYF,TGTGCCAGCAGCCGAACTACCGGTGGGACAGGGGGCGACGAGCAGTACTTC
TRBV19,TRBJ1-2,.,14,.,CATRTLGNNYGYTF,TGTGCCACTCGAACACTGGGGAATAACTATGGCTACACCTTC
TRBV9,TRBJ2-7,.,14,TRBD1,CASSVGQGAYEQYF,TGTGCCAGCAGCGTAGGGCAGGGGGCGTACGAGCAGTACTTC
TRBV5-5,TRBJ2-5,few,14,.,CASSLAHSQETQYF,TGTGCCAGCAGCTTGGCCCACAGCCAAGAGACCCAGTACTTC
TRBV20-1,TRBJ2-7,many,14,TRBD1,CSARVWDRDYEQYF,TGCAGTGCTAGAGTATGGGACAGGGACTACGAGCAGTACTTC
TRBV27,TRBJ1-1,.,16,TRBD1,CASISFRTGVEAEAFF,TGTGCCAGCATAAGCTTCAGGACAGGGGTCGAGGCTGAAGCTTTCTTT
TRBV20-1,TRBJ1-5,many,16,.,CSARDLGNNSNQPQHF,TGCAGTGCTAGAGATCTTGGAAATAATAGCAATCAGCCCCAGCATTTT
TRBV7-3,TRBJ1-1,many,14,.,CASSLSPRDTEAFF,TGTGCCAGCAGCTTGAGTCCGAGGGACACTGAAGCTTTCTTT
TRBV7-9,TRBJ1-1,.,14,.,CASSPDRRSTEAFF,TGTGCCAGCAGCCCTGACCGCCGGAGCACTGAAGCTTTCTTT
TRBV30,TRBJ2-1,few,15,.,CAWSVDGSVFNEQFF,TGTGCCTGGAGTGTAGACGGGAGTGTGTTTAATGAGCAGTTCTTC
TRBV12-3/TRBV12-4,TRBJ1-5,many,15,.,CASSLGWSPNQPQHF,TGTGCCAGCAGTTTAGGGTGGAGCCCCAATCAGCCCCAGCATTTT
TRBV7-6,TRBJ2-2,.,16,.,CASSLTGRGNTGELFF,TGTGCCAGCAGCTTAACAGGGAGGGGGAACACCGGGGAGCTGTTTTTT
TRBV10-1,TRBJ2-7,many,14,.,CASSETQGSYEQYF,TGCGCCAGCAGTGAGACACAGGGATCCTACGAGCAGTACTTC